The 30 T cell receptor beta chains listed next were all sequenced from one sample in a study of T cell responses to AZD1222 COVID-19 vaccine. Libraries were prepared by immunoSEQ multiplex PCR; TCRdb keeps only in-frame clonotypes and omits some of them. The sample records 140,000 to 150,000 clones, roughly 86% being singletons. The specimen was peripheral blood, collected 28 days after the second AZD1222 dose. The source is an adult who received the AZD1222 COVID-19 vaccine.

The rearrangement joins TRBV5-1 to TRBJ2-5; a possible D gene is TRBD1 (5 bases). Trimming took 1 base from V and 2 from J, leaving 9 bases between them. This CDR3 is built from 14 residues. The germline V gene has CDR1 SGHRS and CDR2 YFSETQ. In DNA, the CDR3 is TGCGCCAGCAGCTTGTTTGGGGCTCAAGAGACCCAGTACTTC. Residues: CASSLFGAQETQYF.

This chain connects TRBV28 to TRBJ2-7; either TRBD1 or TRBD2 may supply D (5 bases each). Looked up from germline, CDR1 is MDHEN and CDR2 is SYDVKM. The CDR3 runs to 15 residues. V was trimmed by 5 bases and J by 5 bases, leaving 19 bases between them. The CDR3 region is CASSLPGLGVHEQYF. The CDR3, as DNA: TGTGCCAGCAGTCTTCCCGGGTTGGGGGTCCACGAGCAGTACTTC.

V is TRBV7-9 and J is TRBJ2-1; D gene ambiguous. Germline CDR1 and CDR2: SEHNR and FQNEAQ (reference sequence). This CDR3 spans 14 amino acids. V was trimmed by 2 bases and J by 9 bases, leaving 14 bases between them. DNA of the CDR3: TGTGCCAGCAGCTTACCGCCCCCGCTCGGTGAGCAGTTCTTC. Its translation is CASSLPPPLGEQFF.

The rearrangement uses TRBV5-6 and TRBJ2-3; D is undetermined. Trimming took off 4 bases at V and 1 base at J, with 10 bases between the two ends. The CDR3 consists of 14 residues. Germline V lookup: CDR1 SGHDT, CDR2 YYEEEE. CDR3 sequence reads: CASSHISGTDTQYF. The CDR3 coding sequence is TGTGCCAGCAGCCACATTTCAGGCACAGATACGCAGTATTTT.

V and J are TRBV5-8 and TRBJ2-1, with 8 nucleotides matching TRBD1. The CDR3 totals 18 residues. J gave up 5 bases and V 0 bases, and 13 bases lay outside the gene matches. CDR1 and CDR2 from the germline V gene are SGHTS and YDEGEE. CDR3 residues: CASSLEGQGAFFNNEQFF. The CDR3 DNA follows: TGTGCCAGCAGCTTGGAAGGGCAGGGGGCGTTCTTTAACAATGAGCAGTTCTTC.

V gene TRBV15 combines with J gene TRBJ2-7; 10 bases align to TRBD1. J was trimmed by 5 bases and V by 2 bases; bases with no gene match: 12. The germline V gene encodes CDR1 LNHNV and CDR2 YYDKDF (reference sequence). This CDR3 contains 17 residues. CDR3 protein: CATSRRPGTGVDNEQYF. In DNA form, the CDR3 reads TGTGCCACCAGCAGACGTCCCGGGACAGGGGTCGACAACGAGCAGTACTTC.

This clone has a handful of counts. The chain links TRBV6-5 to TRBJ2-7; unclear D gene. CDR3 length: 13 amino acids. Germline loops: CDR1 MNHEY, CDR2 SVGAGI. V was trimmed by 0 bases and J by 6 bases, leaving 9 bases between them. The CDR3 DNA is TGTGCCAGCAGTTACTCCCCCGCGGTCGAGCAGTACTTC. Amino acids: CASSYSPAVEQYF.

This clone has more than one count but fewer than ten. The chain uses TRBV10-1 and TRBJ1-6; D unclear. Trimming pared 3 bases from V and 7 bases from J, leaving 10 bases between. This CDR3 comprises 14 residues. Per the germline V gene, CDR1 is WNHNN and CDR2 is SYGVQD (reference sequence). This CDR3 is CASSDSIGNSPLHF. DNA for the CDR3: TGCGCCAGCAGTGATTCAATCGGGAATTCACCCCTCCACTTT.

CDR3 bases: TGTGCCAGTAGTATCTCCAGGGGGTATGGAAAACTGTTTTTT. Residues: CASSISRGYGKLFF. The gene calls are TRBV19 and TRBJ1-4; 7 positions match TRBD1. This CDR3 is built from 14 residues. Trimming at V came to 3 bases and at J to 10 bases, leaving 8 bases not matched to a gene. Germline V gene sequence: CDR1 LNHDA, CDR2 SQIVND (reference sequence).

This clone was seen a few times. This chain joins TRBV7-9 and TRBJ1-6; possible D gene TRBD1, 5 bases. Germline-derived CDR1 and CDR2 are SEHNR and FQNEAQ (reference sequence). Deletions cut 5 bases from V and 0 bases from J, with 14 bases between. CDR3 size: 17 residues. The CDR3 bases are TGTGCCAGCAGCCTGGGGACCCGGAGCTCCTATAATTCACCCCTCCACTTT. Translation: CASSLGTRSSYNSPLHF.

This chain connects TRBV19 to TRBJ2-1; D is uncertain. The V and J ends lost 4 bases and 2 bases respectively, with 12 bases between them. Germline CDR1 reads LNHDA; CDR2 reads SQIVND (reference sequence). This CDR3 is built from 15 residues. In DNA, the CDR3 is TGTGCCAGTAGTACCGGAATCCCCCCCTACAATGAGCAGTTCTTC. Translated: CASSTGIPPYNEQFF.

This clone was detected only a few times. CDR3 nucleotide sequence: TGTGCCAGCAGGATGACTAGCGGGGGAAGCTACGAGCAGTACTTC. It yields the protein CASRMTSGGSYEQYF. The V call is TRBV27, the J call TRBJ2-7, with 12 bases matching TRBD2. The CDR3 has 15 residues. V was clipped by 6 bases and J by 3 bases; unmatched bases: 6. Germline-derived CDR1 and CDR2 are MNHEY and SMNVEV (reference sequence).

This clone was recorded once. The CDR3 region is CAISETLLAGLNNEQFF. The DNA for the CDR3 is TGTGCCATCAGTGAGACCCTACTAGCGGGGCTTAACAATGAGCAGTTCTTC. The V call is TRBV10-3, the J call TRBJ2-1; the match to TRBD2 covers 10 bases. Trimming cost V 2 bases and J 5 bases; bases outside gene matches: 9. This CDR3 region has 17 residues. Per the germline V gene, CDR1 is ENHRY and CDR2 is SYGVKD.

The chain uses TRBV9 and TRBJ1-4; no clear D gene. Trimming took 3 bases from V and 8 from J, leaving 14 bases between them. The germline gives CDR1 SGDLS, CDR2 YYNGEE. The CDR3 has 14 residues. In DNA form, the CDR3 reads TGTGCCAGCAGCGACGAAAGGGCCGAGGAAAAACTGTTTTTT. Protein: CASSDERAEEKLFF. Using reference TRBV9 and TRBJ1-4 for the parts outside the CDR3, the full variable domain is DSGVTQTPKHLITATGQRVTLRCSPRSGDLSVYWYQQSLDQGLQFLIQYYNGEERAKGNILERFSAQQFPDLHSELNLSSLELGDSALYFCASSDERAEEKLFFGSGTQLSVL.

The V call is TRBV5-8, the J call TRBJ2-5, with 13 bases fitting TRBD2. The trim removed 4 bases at V and 1 base at J, leaving 7 bases unmatched. Germline values: CDR1 SGHTS, CDR2 YDEGEE. This CDR3 has 17 residues. The CDR3 here is CASSPTRTSGGQETQYF. CDR3 DNA sequence: TGTGCCAGCAGCCCGACCCGGACTAGCGGGGGCCAAGAGACCCAGTACTTC.

This chain links TRBV27 with TRBJ1-6; 8 bases fit TRBD1. V dropped 6 bases and J dropped 0; count of bases not matched to a gene: 4. The CDR3 loop spans 16 amino acids. CDR1 is MNHEY and CDR2 is SMNVEV in the germline V gene (reference sequence). The CDR3 nucleotides read TGTGCCAGCAGACGGACAGGGAGCTCCTATAATTCACCCCTCCACTTT. This gives the protein CASRRTGSSYNSPLHF.

This chain joins TRBV10-1 and TRBJ1-6, with TRBD1 as a possible D gene (5 bases). This CDR3 is built from 13 residues. Germline CDR1 and CDR2: WNHNN and SYGVQD (reference sequence). The V end was cut by 2 bases, the J end by 10 bases, with 9 bases between. In DNA form, the CDR3 reads TGCGCCAGCAGTGAGAAGGGGAACTCACCCCTCCACTTT. Translation gives CASSEKGNSPLHF.

The V and J genes are TRBV11-2 and TRBJ1-4; TRBD1 is a possible D gene (5 bases). This CDR3 spans 15 amino acids. CDR1 is SGHAT, CDR2 FQNNGV, per germline. The germline V and J ends were trimmed by 1 base and 5 bases, with 11 bases remaining between them. This chain's CDR3 is CASSLGRTPNEKLFF. DNA for the CDR3: TGTGCCAGCAGCTTAGGTAGGACACCGAATGAAAAACTGTTTTTT.

The chain employs TRBV30 and TRBJ1-4; the D gene is possibly TRBD1 (6 bases). CDR1 and CDR2 from the germline V gene are GTSNPN and SVGIG (reference sequence). The CDR3 is made up of 15 amino acids. V was pared by 4 bases and J by 7 bases, with 19 bases between. The CDR3 loop reads CAWTRGGSAVEKLFF. The CDR3 DNA is TGTGCCTGGACCAGAGGGGGGAGTGCGGTTGAAAAACTGTTTTTT.

The rearrangement uses TRBV5-6 and TRBJ2-2; possible D gene TRBD2, 6 bases. V shed 6 bases and J shed 0 bases, with 9 bases lying between them. The germline gives CDR1 SGHDT, CDR2 YYEEEE. The CDR3 totals 14 residues. The CDR3 is CASKGLTNTGELFF. CDR3 nucleotides: TGTGCCAGCAAGGGACTGACGAACACCGGGGAGCTGTTTTTT.

The rearrangement uses TRBV9 and TRBJ2-2, with a tentative D call TRBD1 (5 bases). V was cut by 1 base and J by 5 bases, with 12 bases left in between. The germline CDR1 and CDR2 sequences are SGDLS and YYNGEE. The CDR3 length is 15 residues. In nucleotides, the CDR3 is TGTGCCAGCAGCGTATTAGGGGAATGGACCGGGGAGCTGTTTTTT. It encodes CASSVLGEWTGELFF.

This chain joins TRBV14 and TRBJ2-7, with 16 bases lining up with TRBD2. The J segment lost 5 bases and the V segment lost 4 bases, leaving 11 bases of the junction unmatched. The CDR3 spans 18 residues. Germline loops: CDR1 SGHDN, CDR2 FVKESK. The CDR3 DNA reads TGTGCCAGCAGCCTCAATCCGGGACTAGCGGGAGGGCCCAACGAGCAGTACTTC. Translation gives CASSLNPGLAGGPNEQYF.

V is TRBV3-1 (or the pseudogene TRBV3-2) and J is TRBJ1-6, with a weak D call TRBD1 (5 bases). This CDR3 has 16 amino acids. Germline V gene sequence: CDR1 LGHDT, CDR2 YNNKEL (reference sequence). V was cut by 0 bases and J by 8 bases, with 14 bases left in between. The CDR3 DNA is TGTGCCAGCAGCCAAGATCGACAGTATCGTGATTCACCCCTCCACTTT. It encodes CASSQDRQYRDSPLHF.

The table lists this clone with a few counts. This chain joins TRBV2 and TRBJ1-1, with D tentatively TRBD1 (5 bases). The CDR3 extends over 14 amino acids. Germline CDR1 is SNHLY and CDR2 is FYNNEI. The ends were cut back, 6 bases at V and 1 base at J, with 12 bases in the middle. This CDR3 is CASRAGRGNTEAFF. The CDR3 DNA sequence: TGTGCCAGCAGGGCGGGACGTGGGAACACTGAAGCTTTCTTT.

The rearrangement joins TRBV5-1 to TRBJ1-3; D remains unclear. The germline gives CDR1 SGHRS, CDR2 YFSETQ. V lost 0 bases and J lost 3, with 4 bases in between. The CDR3 extends over 13 amino acids. CDR3 sequence (DNA): TGCGCCAGCAGCTTGGGGGGTGGAAACACCATATATTTT. This sequence encodes CASSLGGGNTIYF.

The chain joins TRBV5-1 to TRBJ2-5; D possibly uses TRBD1 or TRBD2 (5 bases each). This CDR3 contains 15 residues. V was shortened by 2 bases and J by 3 bases, with 14 bases between the two germline ends. Per germline, CDR1 SGHRS and CDR2 YFSETQ. The CDR3, as DNA: TGCGCCAGCAGCTTTGCCGGGACGGAAGAAGAGACCCAGTACTTC. Translated: CASSFAGTEEETQYF.

The gene calls are TRBV3-1 (or the pseudogene TRBV3-2) and TRBJ1-5, with a weak D call TRBD1 (5 bases). The CDR3 has 18 residues. The germline V gene encodes CDR1 LGHDT and CDR2 YNNKEL (reference sequence). V dropped 2 bases and J dropped 3 bases, with 20 bases sitting between them. CDR3 nucleotides: TGTGCCAGCAGCCAATCGCGGGGCGGGGTAAATGACAATCAGCCCCAGCATTTT. It is translated as CASSQSRGGVNDNQPQHF.

The chain joins TRBV7-2 to TRBJ2-7; 7 nucleotides match TRBD2. Germline CDR1 SGHTA, CDR2 FQGNSA. The ends lost 2 bases at V and 7 bases at J; junction bases unmatched: 5. CDR3 size: 13 residues. The CDR3 loop reads CASSLSLAEEQYF. DNA of the CDR3: TGTGCCAGCAGCTTAAGCCTAGCGGAAGAGCAGTACTTC.

The rearrangement links TRBV4-1 to TRBJ1-2; D unclear. Trimming took 1 base from V and 0 from J, leaving 6 bases between them. There are 14 residues in the CDR3. Looked up from germline, CDR1 is MGHRA and CDR2 is YSYEKL. CDR3 amino acids: CASSQGVSNYGYTF. The CDR3 DNA reads TGCGCCAGCAGCCAAGGGGTTTCTAACTATGGCTACACCTTC.

This clone was picked up a small number of times. J is TRBJ2-3 and V is TRBV10-3, with 8 bases aligning to TRBD1. V lost 4 bases, J lost 0 bases, and 6 bases stayed unmatched. Germline loops: CDR1 ENHRY, CDR2 SYGVKD. This CDR3 is built from 16 residues. Written as DNA, the CDR3 is TGTGCCATCAGTGCTGGTCGGGACAGGAGCACAGATACGCAGTATTTT. It translates to CAISAGRDRSTDTQYF.